These T cell receptor beta chains were read from a single sample in a study of CD8 T cells in ankylosing spondylitis. TCRdb reprocessed the 5' RACE reads via MiXCR and lists one record per CDR3 protein. This sample has some 330,000 distinct CDR3 sequences, with approximately 8% found just once. Specimen: blood, either unsorted or a sorted T cell fraction (not recorded which). The source of these receptors is a male donor with ankylosing spondylitis. Both conserved end residues are part of each CDR3. D genes are given only for firm matches. The size entry is marked missing in some rows and otherwise reads once, few, many or a size class.

>TRBV5-1|TRBD1|TRBJ2-7|-
CASRQRAGTGGNEQYF
TGCGCCAGCAGGCAGCGCGCCGGGACAGGGGGCAACGAGCAGTACTTC
>TRBV5-1|-|TRBJ2-3|-
CASSSTDRGVAAQYF
TGCGCCAGCAGCTCCACGGATCGGGGAGTAGCGGCCCAGTATTTT
>TRBV2|-|TRBJ1-1|-
CASRRRPGQRNTEAFF
TGTGCCAGCAGAAGAAGACCGGGACAACGGAACACTGAAGCTTTCTTT
>TRBV12-3/TRBV12-4|-|TRBJ2-3|few
CASSWKGTDTQYF
TGTGCCAGCAGCTGGAAAGGCACAGATACGCAGTATTTT
>TRBV7-2|TRBD2|TRBJ2-2|-
CASSPQTSGVTGELFF
TGTGCCAGCAGCCCCCAAACTAGCGGGGTCACCGGGGAGCTGTTTTTT
>TRBV4-3|TRBD2|TRBJ2-3|many
CASSHKIPFGAGELDTQYF
TGCGCCAGCAGCCACAAAATACCTTTTGGAGCGGGAGAGTTAGATACGCAGTATTTT
>TRBV7-3|TRBD2|TRBJ2-1|few
CASSLTGGTYNEQFF
TGTGCCAGCAGCTTAACGGGGGGGACCTACAATGAGCAGTTCTTC
>TRBV5-1|TRBD2|TRBJ2-5|-
CASSLGLAGAKTQYF
TGCGCCAGCAGCTTGGGACTAGCGGGAGCGAAGACCCAGTACTTC
>TRBV11-2|-|TRBJ2-1|few
CASSLSANEQFF
TGTGCCAGCAGCTTATCCGCGAATGAGCAGTTCTTC
>TRBV5-4|-|TRBJ2-4|few
CASSPSAGLENIQYF
TGTGCCAGCAGCCCCTCGGCGGGGTTGGAAAACATTCAGTACTTC
>TRBV7-9|-|TRBJ2-3|few
CASTSYTDTQYF
TGTGCCAGCACCTCTTACACAGATACGCAGTATTTT
>TRBV19|-|TRBJ2-2|-
CASSIGLTSGELFF
TGTGCCAGTAGTATAGGTCTCACCTCCGGGGAGCTGTTTTTT
>TRBV4-1|-|TRBJ1-1|many
CASSQQRLNTEAFF
TGCGCCAGCAGCCAGCAGCGATTGAACACTGAAGCTTTCTTT
>TRBV11-2|TRBD2|TRBJ2-7|many
CASSAGVSYEQYF
TGTGCCAGCAGTGCGGGAGTCTCCTACGAGCAGTACTTC
>TRBV11-2|TRBD2|TRBJ2-1|few
CASSFAGGPYEQFF
TGTGCCAGCAGCTTCGCGGGAGGGCCCTATGAGCAGTTCTTC
>TRBV10-3|-|TRBJ2-1|few
CAISARGGTSSYNEQFF
TGTGCCATCAGTGCCAGGGGAGGTACCAGCTCCTACAATGAGCAGTTCTTC
>TRBV12-3/TRBV12-4|-|TRBJ2-2|-
CASIQELNTGELFF
TGTGCCAGCATTCAAGAACTAAACACCGGGGAGCTGTTTTTT
>TRBV5-1|TRBD2|TRBJ2-1|-
CASSGGFGGESQFF
TGCGCCAGCAGCGGAGGTTTCGGGGGGGAGTCGCAGTTCTTC
>TRBV9|TRBD2|TRBJ2-7|many
CASSVASGGTYEQYF
TGTGCCAGCAGCGTAGCTAGCGGGGGGACCTACGAGCAGTACTTC
>TRBV7-2|TRBD1|TRBJ2-7|few
CASSLTGGGAYEQYF
TGTGCCAGCAGCTTGACAGGGGGAGGGGCCTACGAGCAGTACTTC
>TRBV5-1|TRBD2|TRBJ2-6|-
CASSPPGLITGANVLTF
TGCGCCAGCAGCCCACCGGGACTAATAACTGGGGCCAACGTCCTGACTTTC
>TRBV28|-|TRBJ2-2|few
CASSSNDVSGELFF
TGTGCCAGCAGTTCGAACGATGTCTCCGGGGAGCTGTTTTTT
>TRBV25-1|-|TRBJ2-6|few
CASSLRHSGANVLTF
TGTGCCAGCAGCCTACGCCACTCTGGGGCCAACGTCCTGACTTTC
>TRBV11-2|-|TRBJ2-1|-
CASRMVRGYNEQFF
TGTGCCAGCAGAATGGTCAGGGGTTACAATGAGCAGTTCTTC
>TRBV3-1|TRBD1|TRBJ1-3|few
CASSPGTGGGDTIYF
TGTGCCAGCAGCCCCGGGACAGGGGGCGGAGACACCATATATTTT
>TRBV28|TRBD2|TRBJ2-7|-
CASSLPGLAVGKIYEQYF
TGTGCCAGCAGTTTACCCGGACTAGCGGTGGGGAAAATTTACGAGCAGTACTTC
>TRBV12-3/TRBV12-4|-|TRBJ1-5|-
CASSLGRHQPQHF
TGTGCCAGCAGTTTAGGCAGGCATCAGCCCCAGCATTTT
>TRBV29-1|TRBD1|TRBJ2-5|many
CSVEGMDRRHQETQYF
TGCAGCGTTGAAGGTATGGACAGGCGACACCAAGAGACCCAGTACTTC
>TRBV30|-|TRBJ2-2|-
CAWSVLPSTGELFF
TGTGCCTGGAGTGTACTCCCGTCCACCGGGGAGCTGTTTTTT
>TRBV28|-|TRBJ2-6|few
CASSLVDSSGANVLTF
TGTGCCAGCAGTTTAGTCGACAGCTCTGGGGCCAACGTCCTGACTTTC
>TRBV7-8|TRBD2|TRBJ2-1|few
CASSLGGGSIAYNEQFF
TGTGCCAGCAGCTTAGGTGGCGGGAGTATCGCCTACAATGAGCAGTTCTTC
>TRBV29-1|-|TRBJ1-2|-
CSARGRGGYTF
TGCAGCGCCCGGGGTAGGGGTGGCTACACCTTC
>TRBV11-2|TRBD2|TRBJ2-3|few
CASSFSGSSDTQYF
TGTGCCAGCAGCTTTAGCGGGAGCTCAGATACGCAGTATTTT
>TRBV6-5|TRBD1|TRBJ2-3|many
CASSYFRTGTDTQYF
TGTGCCAGCAGTTACTTTCGGACAGGGACAGATACGCAGTATTTT
>TRBV2|-|TRBJ1-1|-
CATASQMNTEAFF
TGTGCCACCGCGTCTCAGATGAACACTGAAGCTTTCTTT
>TRBV5-1|-|TRBJ2-7|many
CASSLSGVGFDEQYF
TGCGCCAGCAGCTTATCAGGGGTCGGCTTCGACGAGCAGTACTTC
>TRBV12-3/TRBV12-4|TRBD1|TRBJ2-7|many
CASSSTGEQYF
TGTGCCAGCAGTTCGACAGGGGAGCAGTACTTC
>TRBV28|-|TRBJ2-2|-
CASKGEGWTGELFF
TGTGCCAGCAAAGGGGAAGGATGGACCGGGGAGCTGTTTTTT
>TRBV5-1|TRBD2|TRBJ2-5|few
CASSLVWRGETQYF
TGCGCCAGCAGCTTGGTATGGCGGGGGGAGACCCAGTACTTC
>TRBV7-2|TRBD2|TRBJ2-4|few
CASRKTSGIGINIQYF
TGTGCCAGCAGGAAAACTAGCGGGATCGGAATAAACATTCAGTACTTC
>TRBV20-1|-|TRBJ1-2|many
CSATVGNYGYTF
TGCAGTGCTACCGTCGGGAACTATGGCTACACCTTC
>TRBV28|-|TRBJ2-7|many
CASSLYGSYEQYF
TGTGCCAGCAGTTTATACGGTTCCTACGAGCAGTACTTC